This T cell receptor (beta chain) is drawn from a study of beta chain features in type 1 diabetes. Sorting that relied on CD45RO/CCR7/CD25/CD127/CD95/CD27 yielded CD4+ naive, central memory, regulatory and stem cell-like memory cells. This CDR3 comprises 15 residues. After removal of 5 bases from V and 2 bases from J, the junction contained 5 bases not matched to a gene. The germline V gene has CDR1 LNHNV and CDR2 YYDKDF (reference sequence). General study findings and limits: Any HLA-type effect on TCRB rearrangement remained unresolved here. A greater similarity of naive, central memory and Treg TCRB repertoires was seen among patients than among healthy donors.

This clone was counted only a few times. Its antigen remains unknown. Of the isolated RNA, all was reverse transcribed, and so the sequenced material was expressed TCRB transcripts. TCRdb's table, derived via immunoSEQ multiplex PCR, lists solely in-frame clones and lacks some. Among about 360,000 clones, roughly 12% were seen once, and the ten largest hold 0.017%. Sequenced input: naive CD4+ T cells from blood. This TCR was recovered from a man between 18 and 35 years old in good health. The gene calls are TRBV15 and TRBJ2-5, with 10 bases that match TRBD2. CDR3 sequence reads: CATSRLAGGQETQYF. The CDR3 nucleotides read TGTGCCACCAGCCGCTTAGCGGGGGGACAAGAGACCCAGTACTTC.